A selection of T cell receptor beta chains follows, all from one sample in a study of shared clonotypes between healthy human individuals. Profiled with immunoSEQ multiplex PCR; TCRdb holds only in-frame clones, not every one. This table has about 1.1 million clones, around 78% appearing once. The sequencing sample was made of memory CD4+ T cells from PBMCs. These receptors were collected from a man aged 18 to 30 in good health. Some clones in this sample may be carry-over from other donors' samples. The CDR3 runs from the conserved cysteine through the conserved F or W. A D gene is named only where the DNA matches it firmly. The size of a clone is reported for some rows only, either as once, few or many, or as a class for expanded clones.

d_gene | j_gene | v_gene | abundance | CDR3nt | CDR3aa
. | TRBJ1-5 | TRBV10-3 | . | TGTGCCATCAGTCCCGCCAGGGGCAATCAGCCCCAGCATTTT | CAISPARGNQPQHF
TRBD2 | TRBJ2-2 | TRBV5-1 | . | TGCGCCAGCAGCTTGGAGACTAGCGGGAACACCGGGGAGCTGTTTTTT | CASSLETSGNTGELFF
TRBD1 | TRBJ1-1 | TRBV6-1 | once | TGTGCCAGCAGTGCACAGGGGGCCGGCACTGAAGCTTTCTTT | CASSAQGAGTEAFF
. | TRBJ2-5 | TRBV11-3 | . | TGTGCCAGCAGCCGTCGGGACACGGACAAGTACTTC | CASSRRDTDKYF
. | TRBJ2-7 | TRBV7-9 | . | TGTGCCAGCAGTCCCTCGGGGGCCTCGGGTGAGCAGTACTTC | CASSPSGASGEQYF
. | TRBJ1-1 | TRBV6-6 | once | TGTGCCAGCAGATTAGGTGGGTACACTGAAGCTTTCTTT | CASRLGGYTEAFF
TRBD2 | TRBJ2-3 | TRBV9 | few | TGTGCCAGCAGCCATCAATCGGGCGGGAGTCGGACAGATACGCAGTATTTT | CASSHQSGGSRTDTQYF
. | TRBJ2-7 | TRBV11-2 | . | TGTGCCAGCAGCCTGGGACTGCACGGCGAGCAGTACTTC | CASSLGLHGEQYF
. | TRBJ2-4 | TRBV19 | once | TGTGCCAGTAGTAAACCCACAGGAGCCAAAAACATTCAGTACTTC | CASSKPTGAKNIQYF
. | TRBJ2-4 | TRBV7-8 | . | TGTGCCAGCATCCCCTTTATCGGACCCCAGGGATATCAGTACTTC | CASIPFIGPQGYQYF
. | TRBJ1-1 | TRBV5-1 | . | TGCGCCAGCAGTTCCCAGGGGAACACTGAAGCTTTCTTT | CASSSQGNTEAFF
TRBD2 | TRBJ2-7 | TRBV29-1 | . | TGCAGCGTCGCGGGACTAGCGGGCTCTAACACCGAGCAGTACTTC | CSVAGLAGSNTEQYF
. | TRBJ1-2 | TRBV7-2 | . | TGTGCCAGCAGCTACGATCCCAGCTATTATGGCTACACCTTC | CASSYDPSYYGYTF
TRBD2 | TRBJ2-1 | TRBV19 | . | TGTGCCAGTATTTATATGAGACTAGCGGGAGGGCGACAACACAATGAGCAGTTCTTC | CASIYMRLAGGRQHNEQFF
TRBD2 | TRBJ2-7 | TRBV4-1 | . | TGCGCCAGCAGCCAAGAGGCAGCGGGAGGGTTCGAGCAGTACTTC | CASSQEAAGGFEQYF
. | TRBJ1-2 | TRBV30 | . | TGTGCCTGGACCGGCGGGAGGTCGGGCTACACCTTC | CAWTGGRSGYTF
. | TRBJ1-2 | TRBV28 | once | TGTGCCAGCATGTCCAGTCCTCTAGGCTACACCTTC | CASMSSPLGYTF
TRBD1 | TRBJ1-1 | TRBV7-9 | . | TGTGCCAGCAGCCAAGACAGGGAGACTGAAGCTTTCTTT | CASSQDRETEAFF
TRBD2 | TRBJ2-2 | TRBV10-2 | . | TGCGCCAGCAGAACCGGGACTACCACCGGGGAGCTGTTTTTT | CASRTGTTTGELFF
TRBD1 | TRBJ2-1 | TRBV5-1 | . | TGCGCCAGCTATACAGGGGGCCCGTACAATGAGCAGTTCTTC | CASYTGGPYNEQFF
. | TRBJ2-2 | TRBV28 | . | TGTGCCAGCAGTATAATACAGGGTACGGGCACCGGGGAGCTGTTTTTT | CASSIIQGTGTGELFF
. | TRBJ2-3 | TRBV18 | . | TGTGCCAGCTCACGGGCGCGAGGAGGCACAGATACGCAGTATTTT | CASSRARGGTDTQYF